The 9 T cell receptor beta chains presented below share a single source sample, sequenced in a study of radiotherapy plus CTLA-4 blockade in lung cancer. Produced via immunoSEQ multiplex PCR; TCRdb's table is partial and in-frame only. Of tens of thousands of clones listed, 60% to 75% are singletons. Sequenced here: peripheral blood, sampled from a patient treated with radiotherapy plus ipilimumab. The receptors here all came from a human donor with non-small cell lung cancer who had stable disease on radiotherapy plus ipilimumab.

This chain connects TRBV19 to TRBJ2-3, with TRBD2 as a possible D gene (5 bases). Trimming pared 5 bases from V and 0 bases from J, leaving 9 bases between. Germline CDR1 is LNHDA and CDR2 is SQIVND (reference sequence). The CDR3 runs 14 residues. The DNA for the CDR3 is TGTGCCAGTAGTCCCCGACTAAGCACAGATACGCAGTATTTT. Translating it yields CASSPRLSTDTQYF.

This clone was observed a single time. V is TRBV14 and J is TRBJ2-3; D is unresolved. Germline assignment: CDR1 SGHDN and CDR2 FVKESK. The CDR3 is made up of 11 amino acids. Trimming shortened V by 3 bases and J by 6 bases, and 4 bases separated the two germline ends. CDR3 DNA sequence: TGTGCCAGCAGCCATGCTGATACGCAGTATTTT. Its protein product is CASSHADTQYF.

The chain is built from TRBV2 and TRBJ2-2; D ambiguous. This CDR3 spans 13 amino acids. In germline, CDR1 is SNHLY, CDR2 FYNNEI. V lost 6 bases, J lost 6 bases, and 11 bases lay in between. The CDR3 loop reads CASSQTVAGELFF. For the CDR3, the DNA is TGTGCCAGCAGCCAGACGGTAGCCGGGGAGCTGTTTTTT.

The rearrangement joins TRBV27 to TRBJ1-2, with D possibly being TRBD1 (5 bases). CDR1 MNHEY and CDR2 SMNVEV come from the germline V gene (reference sequence). V lost 3 bases, J lost 8 bases, and 13 bases lay in between. CDR3 size: 13 residues. CDR3 coding DNA: TGTGCCAGCAGTTTTGGGCAGGGCTGGGGCTACACCTTC. Translation gives CASSFGQGWGYTF.

The chain combines TRBV10-2 with TRBJ2-7; a weak D match, TRBD1 (7 bases). The germline V gene has CDR1 WSHSY and CDR2 SAAADI. This CDR3 comprises 13 residues. V shed 8 bases and J shed 0 bases, with 11 bases lying between them. The CDR3 sequence: CASQGGNSYEQYV. The CDR3 DNA reads TGCGCCAGCCAGGGGGGAAACTCCTACGAGCAGTACGTC.

This clone has only a few counts. The chain's CDR3 is CASSIQVSTDTQYF. The DNA of the CDR3 is TGTGCCAGTAGTATCCAGGTTAGCACAGATACGCAGTATTTT. The chain has TRBV19 and TRBJ2-3; unclear D gene. Trimming cost V 3 bases and J 0 bases, with 7 bases left between them. The CDR3 contains 14 residues. Germline assignment: CDR1 LNHDA and CDR2 SQIVND (reference sequence).

J is TRBJ1-3 and V is TRBV6-5; a possible D gene is TRBD1 (6 bases). Trimming removed 0 bases at V and 2 bases at J, with 8 bases between. Germline CDR1 and CDR2: MNHEY and SVGAGI. CDR3 length: 15 amino acids. This CDR3 reads CASSYSDRTGNTIYF. As DNA, the CDR3 is TGTGCCAGCAGTTACTCCGACAGGACTGGAAACACCATATATTTT.

This rearrangement joins TRBV20-1 to TRBJ1-2; possible D gene TRBD1, 5 bases. Germline lookup yields CDR1 DFQATT and CDR2 SNEGSKA (reference sequence). V was pared by 7 bases and J by 8 bases, with 14 bases between. This CDR3 is built from 11 residues. Here the CDR3 reads CSVEGEEGYTF. DNA for the CDR3: TGCAGTGTAGAAGGGGAGGAGGGCTACACCTTC.

This clone is deemed medium-sized. The chain carries TRBV28 and TRBJ1-2, with D unclear. The CDR3 has 14 residues. CDR1 is MDHEN, CDR2 SYDVKM, per germline. V was shortened by 2 bases and J by 10 bases, with 17 bases between the two germline ends. The CDR3 is CASSLKVGKRHYTF. The DNA for the CDR3 is TGTGCCAGCAGTTTAAAGGTCGGGAAGCGACACTACACCTTC.